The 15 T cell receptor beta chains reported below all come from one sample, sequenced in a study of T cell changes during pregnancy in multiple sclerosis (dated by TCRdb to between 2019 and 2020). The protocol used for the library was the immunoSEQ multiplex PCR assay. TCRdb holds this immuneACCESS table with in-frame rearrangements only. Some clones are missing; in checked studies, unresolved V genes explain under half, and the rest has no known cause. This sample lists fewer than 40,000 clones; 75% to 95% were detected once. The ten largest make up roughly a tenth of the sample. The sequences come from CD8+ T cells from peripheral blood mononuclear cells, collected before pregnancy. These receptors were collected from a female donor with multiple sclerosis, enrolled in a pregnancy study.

The CDR3 DNA reads as TGTGCCAGCAGCCAACTCGTCACTGGAGCTGGGGCCAACGTCCTGACTTTC. Translated: CASSQLVTGAGANVLTF. This sequence joins TRBV14 and TRBJ2-6; D uncertain. Germline V lookup: CDR1 SGHDN, CDR2 FVKESK. Trimming shortened V by 2 bases and J by 2 bases, and 13 bases separated the two germline ends. The CDR3 length is 17 residues. The entire variable domain, with the rest obtained from reference TRBV14 and TRBJ2-6, is as follows: EAGVTQFPSHSVIEKGQTVTLRCDPISGHDNLYWYRRVMGKEIKFLLHFVKESKQDESGMPNNRFLAERTGGTYSTLKVQPAELEDSGVYFCASSQLVTGAGANVLTFGAGSRLTVL.

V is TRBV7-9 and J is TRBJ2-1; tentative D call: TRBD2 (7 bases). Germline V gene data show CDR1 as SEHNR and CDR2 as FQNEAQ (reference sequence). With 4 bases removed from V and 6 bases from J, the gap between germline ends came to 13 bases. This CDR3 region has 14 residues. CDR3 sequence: CASSWSAGANEQFF. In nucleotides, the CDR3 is TGTGCCAGCAGCTGGTCGGCGGGGGCCAATGAGCAGTTCTTC.

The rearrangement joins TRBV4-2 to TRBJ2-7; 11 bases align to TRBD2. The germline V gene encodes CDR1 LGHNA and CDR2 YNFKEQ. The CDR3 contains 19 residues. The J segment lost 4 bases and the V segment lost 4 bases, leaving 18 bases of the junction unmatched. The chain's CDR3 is CASSPRILAGEGVWYEQYF. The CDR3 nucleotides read TGTGCCAGCAGCCCCCGGATACTAGCGGGAGAGGGGGTCTGGTACGAGCAGTACTTC.

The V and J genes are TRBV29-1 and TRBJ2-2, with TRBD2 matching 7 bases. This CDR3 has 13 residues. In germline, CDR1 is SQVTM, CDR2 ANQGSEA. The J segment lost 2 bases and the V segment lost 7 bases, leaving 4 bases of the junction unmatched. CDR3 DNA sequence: TGCAGCGCGAGCGGGATCAACACCGGGGAGCTGTTTTTT. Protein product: CSASGINTGELFF.

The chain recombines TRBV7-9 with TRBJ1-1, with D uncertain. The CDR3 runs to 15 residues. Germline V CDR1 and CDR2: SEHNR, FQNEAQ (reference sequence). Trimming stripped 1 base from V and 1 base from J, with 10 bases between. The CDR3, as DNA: TGTGCCAGCAGCTTAGGGTCCGGCGGGAACACTGAAGCTTTCTTT. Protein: CASSLGSGGNTEAFF.

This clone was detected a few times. CDR3 amino acids: CACDRGSNYGYTF. DNA for the CDR3: TGTGCCTGTGACAGGGGGAGTAACTATGGCTACACCTTC. The chain links TRBV30 to TRBJ1-2, with 9 bases identical to TRBD1. The CDR3 loop spans 13 amino acids. J gave up 1 base and V 6 bases, and 3 bases lay outside the gene matches. Germline V CDR1 and CDR2: GTSNPN, SVGIG (reference sequence).

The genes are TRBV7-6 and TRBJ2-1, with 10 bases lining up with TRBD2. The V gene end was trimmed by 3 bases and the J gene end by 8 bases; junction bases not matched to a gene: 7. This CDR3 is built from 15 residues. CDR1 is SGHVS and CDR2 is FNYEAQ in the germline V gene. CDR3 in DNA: TGTGCCAGCAGCTTTGGCCTAGCGGGAGCAGATGAGCAGTTCTTC. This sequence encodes CASSFGLAGADEQFF. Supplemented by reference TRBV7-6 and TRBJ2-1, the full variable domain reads GAGVSQSPRYKVTKRGQDVALRCDPISGHVSLYWYRQALGQGPEFLTYFNYEAQQDKSGLPNDRFSAERPEGSISTLTIQRTEQRDSAMYRCASSFGLAGADEQFFGPGTRLTVL.

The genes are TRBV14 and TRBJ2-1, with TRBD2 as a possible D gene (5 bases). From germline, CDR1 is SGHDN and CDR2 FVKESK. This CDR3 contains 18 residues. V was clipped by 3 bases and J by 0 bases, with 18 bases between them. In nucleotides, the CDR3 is TGTGCCAGCAGCCATGAAGGAGGCGCTAGGAGCTCCTACAATGAGCAGTTCTTC. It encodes CASSHEGGARSSYNEQFF.

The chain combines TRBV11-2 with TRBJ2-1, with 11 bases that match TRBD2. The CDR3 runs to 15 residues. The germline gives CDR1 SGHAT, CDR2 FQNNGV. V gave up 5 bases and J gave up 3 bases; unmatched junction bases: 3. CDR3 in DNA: TGTGCCAGCAGCGGGGGACTAGCGGACTACAATGAGCAGTTCTTC. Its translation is CASSGGLADYNEQFF.

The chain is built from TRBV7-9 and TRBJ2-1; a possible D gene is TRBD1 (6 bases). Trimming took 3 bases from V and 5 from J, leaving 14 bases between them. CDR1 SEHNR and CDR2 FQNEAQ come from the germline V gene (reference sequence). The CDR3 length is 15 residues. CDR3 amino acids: CASSFRERGNNEQFF. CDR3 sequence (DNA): TGTGCCAGCAGCTTTCGCGAAAGGGGGAACAATGAGCAGTTCTTC.

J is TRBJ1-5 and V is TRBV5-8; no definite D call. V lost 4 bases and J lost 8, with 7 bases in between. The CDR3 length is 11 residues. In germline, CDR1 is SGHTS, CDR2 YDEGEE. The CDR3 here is CASSPLEPQHF. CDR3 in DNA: TGTGCCAGCAGCCCCCTAGAGCCCCAGCATTTT.

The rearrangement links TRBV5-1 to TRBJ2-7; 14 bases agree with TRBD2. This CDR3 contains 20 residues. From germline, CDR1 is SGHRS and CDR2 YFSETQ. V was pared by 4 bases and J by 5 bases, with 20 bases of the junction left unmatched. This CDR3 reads CASSRGGTSGGRLIRNEQYF. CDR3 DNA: TGCGCCAGCAGCAGGGGGGGGACTAGCGGGGGTCGCCTCATTAGGAACGAGCAGTACTTC.

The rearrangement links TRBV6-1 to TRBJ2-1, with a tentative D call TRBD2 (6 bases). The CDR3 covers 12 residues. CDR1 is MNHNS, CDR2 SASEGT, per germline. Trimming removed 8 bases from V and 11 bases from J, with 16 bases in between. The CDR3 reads CASEEEGPKQFF. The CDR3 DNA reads TGTGCCAGCGAGGAGGAGGGACCGAAGCAGTTCTTC.

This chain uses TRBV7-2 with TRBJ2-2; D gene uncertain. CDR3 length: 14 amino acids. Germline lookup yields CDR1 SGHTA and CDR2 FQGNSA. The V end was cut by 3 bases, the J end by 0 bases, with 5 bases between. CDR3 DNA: TGTGCCAGCAGCTTTACAGCGAACACCGGGGAGCTGTTTTTT. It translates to CASSFTANTGELFF.

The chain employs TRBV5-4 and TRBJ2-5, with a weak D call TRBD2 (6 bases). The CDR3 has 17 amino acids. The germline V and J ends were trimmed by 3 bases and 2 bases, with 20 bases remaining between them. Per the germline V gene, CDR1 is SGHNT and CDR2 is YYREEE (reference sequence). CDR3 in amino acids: CASSWGSAGKRQETQYF. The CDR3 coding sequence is TGTGCCAGCAGCTGGGGATCGGCGGGGAAACGACAAGAGACCCAGTACTTC.